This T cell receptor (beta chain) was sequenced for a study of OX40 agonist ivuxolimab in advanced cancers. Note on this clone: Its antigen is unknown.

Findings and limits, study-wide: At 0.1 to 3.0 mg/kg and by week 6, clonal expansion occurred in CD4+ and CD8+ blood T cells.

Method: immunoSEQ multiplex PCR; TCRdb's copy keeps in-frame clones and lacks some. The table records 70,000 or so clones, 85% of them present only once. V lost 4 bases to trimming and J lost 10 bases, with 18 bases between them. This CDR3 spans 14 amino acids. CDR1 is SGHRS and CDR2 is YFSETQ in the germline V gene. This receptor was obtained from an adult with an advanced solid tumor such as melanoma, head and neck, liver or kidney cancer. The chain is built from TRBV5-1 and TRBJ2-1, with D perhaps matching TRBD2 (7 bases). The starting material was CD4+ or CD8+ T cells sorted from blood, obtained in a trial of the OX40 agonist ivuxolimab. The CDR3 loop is CASSLTLGGGEQFF. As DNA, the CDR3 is TGCGCCAGCAGCCTGACCCTAGGGGGGGGCGAGCAGTTCTTC. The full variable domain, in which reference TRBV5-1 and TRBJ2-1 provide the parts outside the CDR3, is KAGVTQTPRYLIKTRGQQVTLSCSPISGHRSVSWYQQTPGQGLQFLFEYFSETQRNKGNFPGRFSGRQFSNSRSEMNVSTLELGDSALYLCASSLTLGGGEQFFGPGTRLTVL.